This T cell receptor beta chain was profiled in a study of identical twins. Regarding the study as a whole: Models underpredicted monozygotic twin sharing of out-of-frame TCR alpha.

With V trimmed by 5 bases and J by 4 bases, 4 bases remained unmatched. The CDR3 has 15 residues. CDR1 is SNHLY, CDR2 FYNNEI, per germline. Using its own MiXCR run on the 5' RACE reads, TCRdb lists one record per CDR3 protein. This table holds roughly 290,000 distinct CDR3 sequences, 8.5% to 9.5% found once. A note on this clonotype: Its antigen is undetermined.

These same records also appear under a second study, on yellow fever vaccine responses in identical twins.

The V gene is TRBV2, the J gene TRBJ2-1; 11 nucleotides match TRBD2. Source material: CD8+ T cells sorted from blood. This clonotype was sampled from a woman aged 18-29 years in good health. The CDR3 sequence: CASSRTSGQYNEQFF. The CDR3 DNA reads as TGTGCCAGCAGTAGGACTAGCGGGCAATACAATGAGCAGTTCTTC.